Described below is a single TCR beta chain sequence and its context. Antigen unknown. This sample was included in a study of cytomegalovirus exposure and HLA in healthy donors. Study-level points and caveats: Most TCR sequences were uncommon, yet certain public TCRs appeared in many donors. The authors listed 164 TCR beta chains as cytomegalovirus-associated. An analysis that was carried out later associated fewer than 20,000 TCR beta sequences with HLA alleles at 0.05 false discovery rate.

In the PCR, 60 Vbeta and 13 Jbeta primers were used. Measured with immunoSEQ multiplex PCR; TCRdb has only the in-frame clones, and not every one. This table holds about 180,000 clones, about 79% found once. Looked up from germline, CDR1 is LGHNA and CDR2 is YNFKEQ. Trimming removed 0 bases from V and 4 bases from J; junction bases left unmatched: 3. CDR3 length: 15 amino acids. This clonotype was obtained from a man between 18 and 35 years old in good health and CMV-seronegative. Sequencing was performed on PBMCs. The chain uses TRBV4-2 and TRBJ2-1; 7 bases agree with TRBD1. The CDR3 loop reads CASSQDPGQYNEQFF. The CDR3 region has the DNA TGTGCCAGCAGCCAAGACCCGGGACAGTACAATGAGCAGTTCTTC.